Shown below are 10 T cell receptor beta chains from a single sample sequenced in a study of T cell clonotyping in hematopoietic cell transplantation (dated by TCRdb to the early 2020s). The sample's time point label is to be understood as: recipient sample about 28 days before transplant, after cytoreduction. The library came from the immunoSEQ multiplex PCR assay. The clones in this table, taken by TCRdb from immuneACCESS, are in-frame only. Not every clone is retained; where verified, under half of the shortfall comes from an unresolved V gene, and the cause of the rest is unknown. The sample yields about 5,400 clones; 80% to 90% were counted once. The ten most abundant clones make up 3.5% to 5% of the sample. This material consisted of peripheral blood mononuclear cells, taken before stem cell transplant. Source of these receptors: a man between 60 and 75 years old with acute myeloid leukemia. Some clones in this sample may be carry-over from other donors' samples.

V and J are TRBV29-1 and TRBJ1-1; D gene ambiguous. V shed 0 bases and J shed 0 bases, with 5 bases lying between them. This CDR3 is built from 13 residues. Germline loops: CDR1 SQVTM, CDR2 ANQGSEA. This CDR3 reads CSVEDRLNTEAFF. Here the CDR3 DNA reads TGCAGCGTTGAAGACAGATTGAACACTGAAGCTTTCTTT.

The rearrangement uses TRBV7-2 and TRBJ1-6; D unclear. The CDR3 is 15 residues long. V was trimmed by 1 base and J by 0 bases, leaving 4 bases between them. Per the germline V gene, CDR1 is SGHTA and CDR2 is FQGNSA. In DNA form, the CDR3 reads TGTGCCAGCAGCTTAGAGAGCTCCTATAATTCACCCCTCCACTTT. Residues: CASSLESSYNSPLHF.

In DNA form, the CDR3 reads TGTGCCAGCGCCCGAAGGACGGTCGACACCGGGGAGCTGTTTTTT. Protein product: CASARRTVDTGELFF. The chain uses TRBV19 and TRBJ2-2; D is ambiguous. V was trimmed by 9 bases and J by 3 bases, leaving 17 bases between them. Germline CDR1 reads LNHDA; CDR2 reads SQIVND (reference sequence). The CDR3 is 15 residues long.

The V call is TRBV19, the J call TRBJ1-2; D uncertain. Germline-derived CDR1 and CDR2 are LNHDA and SQIVND (reference sequence). Trimming removed 6 bases from V and 8 bases from J, with 4 bases in between. The CDR3 has 9 residues. The chain's CDR3 is CASRGGYTF. CDR3 sequence (DNA): TGTGCCAGTAGGGGGGGCTACACCTTC.

The rearrangement joins TRBV9 to TRBJ2-2; 8 bases agree with TRBD2. The trim removed 4 bases at V and 2 bases at J, leaving 4 bases unmatched. The CDR3 runs to 15 residues. Germline V CDR1 and CDR2: SGDLS, YYNGEE. DNA for the CDR3: TGTGCCAGCAGCCTTAGCGGGACTAACACCGGGGAGCTGTTTTTT. Amino acids: CASSLSGTNTGELFF.

The chain carries TRBV7-9 and TRBJ2-4, with a weak D call TRBD1 (6 bases). This CDR3 comprises 15 residues. V was clipped by 3 bases and J by 3 bases, with 12 bases between them. From germline, CDR1 is SEHNR and CDR2 FQNEAQ (reference sequence). The CDR3 protein is CASSFNRVGKNIQYF. DNA of the CDR3: TGTGCCAGCAGCTTTAACAGGGTGGGCAAAAACATTCAGTACTTC.

The J gene is TRBJ1-1, the V gene TRBV6-5, with no clear D. Trimming stripped 0 bases from V and 5 bases from J, with 7 bases between. The CDR3 contains 13 residues. CDR1 is MNHEY and CDR2 is SVGAGI in the germline V gene. The CDR3 spells CASSYSGRTEAFF. CDR3 nucleotides: TGTGCCAGCAGTTACTCCGGTAGGACTGAAGCTTTCTTT.

The chain employs TRBV19 and TRBJ2-6, with 7 bases fitting TRBD1. V was clipped by 6 bases and J by 1 base; unmatched bases: 9. Germline CDR1 is LNHDA and CDR2 is SQIVND (reference sequence). This CDR3 contains 17 residues. This chain's CDR3 is CASRYRDRESGANVLTF. CDR3 DNA sequence: TGTGCCAGTAGGTACCGGGACAGAGAATCTGGGGCCAACGTCCTGACTTTC. The full variable domain, rest sourced from reference TRBV19 and TRBJ2-6, is DGGITQSPKYLFRKEGQNVTLSCEQNLNHDAMYWYRQDPGQGLRLIYYSQIVNDFQKGDIAEGYSVSREKKESFPLTVTSAQKNPTAFYLCASRYRDRESGANVLTFGAGSRLTVL.

The gene calls are TRBV5-6 and TRBJ2-5; no reliable D call. Germline-derived CDR1 and CDR2 are SGHDT and YYEEEE. This CDR3 has 13 residues. V dropped 0 bases and J dropped 5 bases, with 8 bases sitting between them. CDR3 region: CASSLDRRETQYF. For the CDR3, the DNA is TGTGCCAGCAGCTTGGACAGACGGGAGACCCAGTACTTC. The full variable domain, rest sourced from reference TRBV5-6 and TRBJ2-5, is DAGVTQSPTHLIKTRGQQVTLRCSPKSGHDTVSWYQQALGQGPQFIFQYYEEEERQRGNFPDRFSGHQFPNYSSELNVNALLLGDSALYLCASSLDRRETQYFGPGTRLLVL.

The chain uses TRBV5-1 and TRBJ1-3; D remains unclear. The CDR3 contains 16 residues. Germline V gives CDR1 SGHRS, CDR2 YFSETQ. Trimming shortened V by 0 bases and J by 0 bases, and 10 bases separated the two germline ends. The DNA of the CDR3 is TGCGCCAGCAGCTTGGCCTACTCCAGCTCTGGAAACACCATATATTTT. Encoded protein: CASSLAYSSSGNTIYF.